This TCR beta chain was retrieved from a study of cytomegalovirus exposure and HLA in healthy donors. Details on this clone: The antigen is not known. The junction and the germline gene differ at one end; a read error may be behind it. Within the sample, other DNA sequences also encode this same CDR3.

PCR primers comprised 60 Vbeta and 13 Jbeta primers. Assay used: immunoSEQ multiplex PCR; TCRdb lists only in-frame clones, some missing. The data show 140,000 or so clones, approximately 79% seen once. Findings and caveats of the study: Sequencing likely caused a cluster of highly shared sequence variants. Apart from CMV serostatus, no immune exposure information was available.

CDR1 is WNHNN and CDR2 is SYGVQD in the germline V gene (reference sequence). This CDR3 has 14 amino acids. The TCR sequence derives from a young woman in good health and CMV-seronegative. This chain uses TRBV10-1 with TRBJ1-6; D gene ambiguous. Sequencing was carried out using PBMCs. CDR3: CASSAHGGNSPLHF. The CDR3 bases are TGCGCCAGCAGTGCTCACGGAGGGAATTCCCCCCTCCACTTT.